The 9 T cell receptor beta chains below all came from one sample that was sequenced in a study of beta chain features in type 1 diabetes. Study-level points and caveats: Type 1 diabetes patients had moderately but significantly shorter TCRB CDR3s in all four CD4+ subsets.

Expressed TCRB transcripts were sequenced because the isolated RNA had all been reverse transcribed beforehand. Clones were sequenced by immunoSEQ multiplex PCR, and TCRdb holds only the in-frame ones, with some missing. Here the sample spans around 260,000 clones, about 20% being singletons. These receptors' antigens are unknown. The sample was naive CD4+ T cells from blood. All receptors come from a woman between 40 and 55 years old with type 1 diabetes.

This clone was observed a handful of times. The chain joins TRBV7-2 to TRBJ2-7; D is undetermined. This CDR3 is 11 amino acids long. Germline V gene data show CDR1 as SGHTA and CDR2 as FQGNSA. The germline V and J ends were trimmed by 4 bases and 3 bases, with 4 bases remaining between them. CDR3 sequence (DNA): TGTGCCAGCAGCTCCTACTACGAGCAGTACTTC. It translates to CASSSYYEQYF.

The chain couples TRBV19 to TRBJ2-6; D may be TRBD2 (5 bases). Germline V CDR1 and CDR2: LNHDA, SQIVND (reference sequence). This CDR3 is built from 15 residues. The V end lost 3 bases, the J end lost 4 bases, and 10 bases lay between the germline ends. The CDR3 reads CASSMGSEGANVLTF. CDR3 DNA sequence: TGTGCCAGTAGTATGGGGAGTGAAGGGGCCAACGTCCTGACTTTC. Together with reference TRBV19 and TRBJ2-6, the CDR3 gives the full variable domain: DGGITQSPKYLFRKEGQNVTLSCEQNLNHDAMYWYRQDPGQGLRLIYYSQIVNDFQKGDIAEGYSVSREKKESFPLTVTSAQKNPTAFYLCASSMGSEGANVLTFGAGSRLTVL.

This sequence joins TRBV28 and TRBJ2-3, with 15 positions matching TRBD2. This CDR3 is built from 17 residues. Germline V gene data show CDR1 as MDHEN and CDR2 as SYDVKM. Unmatched junction bases numbered 5, after V lost 2 bases and J lost 5 bases. Here the CDR3 reads CASSLLGLAGGLDTQYF. For the CDR3, the DNA is TGTGCCAGCAGTTTACTCGGACTAGCGGGAGGGTTAGATACGCAGTATTTT.

This clone was seen only a few times. This chain connects TRBV29-1 to TRBJ2-5; 13 bases fit TRBD2. The CDR3 is 17 residues long. V shed 6 bases and J 5 bases; nucleotides not matched to a gene: 15. Germline V gene sequence: CDR1 SQVTM, CDR2 ANQGSEA. The CDR3 region has the DNA TGCAGCGTAGTTCGGCTAAGGACTAGCGGGAGTGGCGAGACCCAGTACTTC. Its protein product is CSVVRLRTSGSGETQYF.

This clone was counted between two and nine times. The CDR3 nucleotides read TGCGCCAGCAACCAACTAGCGGGGGTGTCAGATACGCAGTATTTT. Amino acid sequence: CASNQLAGVSDTQYF. The chain is built from TRBV5-1 and TRBJ2-3, with 11 bases lining up with TRBD2. In germline, CDR1 is SGHRS, CDR2 YFSETQ. This CDR3 contains 15 residues. The V and J ends lost 6 bases and 4 bases, in that order; junction bases with no gene match: 7.

The V and J genes are TRBV7-9 and TRBJ2-7; possible D gene TRBD2, 5 bases. Per the germline V gene, CDR1 is SEHNR and CDR2 is FQNEAQ (reference sequence). The CDR3 is 15 amino acids. The V and J ends lost 3 bases and 0 bases respectively, with 12 bases between them. The CDR3 region is CASSFGEFLSYEQYF. The CDR3 bases are TGTGCCAGCAGCTTTGGGGAGTTCCTCTCCTACGAGCAGTACTTC.

This clone was detected only a few times. This chain uses TRBV28 with TRBJ2-1; 7 bases line up with TRBD2. CDR3 length equals 15 residues. The trim removed 5 bases at V and 5 bases at J, leaving 9 bases unmatched. Per the germline V gene, CDR1 is MDHEN and CDR2 is SYDVKM. The CDR3 DNA reads TGTGCCAGCAGTCCTCCGGGACTACCTGACAATGAGCAGTTCTTC. Its protein is CASSPPGLPDNEQFF.

This clone was detected a few times. Other DNA sequences in the sample encode the same CDR3. The chain is built from TRBV4-3 and TRBJ2-7; D is undetermined. V lost 0 bases and J lost 3, with 9 bases in between. CDR3 length equals 14 residues. Germline V lookup: CDR1 LGHNA, CDR2 YSLEER. The CDR3: CASSQDPGSYEQYF. The CDR3 nucleotides read TGCGCCAGCAGCCAAGATCCAGGCAGCTACGAGCAGTACTTC.

With regard to this clone: Other DNA sequences within the sample encode an identical CDR3. The chain links TRBV9 to TRBJ1-1, with TRBD1 identical over 7 bases. CDR3 length: 13 residues. The V gene's germline CDR1 is SGDLS and CDR2 YYNGEE. After removal of 2 bases from V and 5 bases from J, the junction contained 3 bases not matched to a gene. The chain's CDR3 is CASSVTRGTEAFF. The CDR3 nucleotides are TGTGCCAGCAGCGTGACCAGGGGGACTGAAGCTTTCTTT.